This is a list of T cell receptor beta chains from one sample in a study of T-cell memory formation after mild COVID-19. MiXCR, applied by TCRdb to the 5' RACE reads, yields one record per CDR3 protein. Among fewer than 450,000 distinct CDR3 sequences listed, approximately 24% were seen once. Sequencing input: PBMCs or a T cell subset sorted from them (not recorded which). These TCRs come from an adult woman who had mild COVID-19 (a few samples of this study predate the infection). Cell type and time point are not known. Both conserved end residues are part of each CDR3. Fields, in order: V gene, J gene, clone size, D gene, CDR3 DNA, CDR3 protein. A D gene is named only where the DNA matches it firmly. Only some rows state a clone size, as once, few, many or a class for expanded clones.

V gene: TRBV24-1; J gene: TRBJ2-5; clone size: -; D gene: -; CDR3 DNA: TGTGCCACCAGTGAGTGGGGGGACCAAGAGACCCAGTACTTC; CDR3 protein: CATSEWGDQETQYF
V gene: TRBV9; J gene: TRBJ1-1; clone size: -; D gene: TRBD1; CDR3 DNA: TGTGCCAGCAGCGTGACAGGGTTGCGTACTGAAGCTTTCTTT; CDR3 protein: CASSVTGLRTEAFF
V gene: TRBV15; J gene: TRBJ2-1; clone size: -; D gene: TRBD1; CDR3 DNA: TGTGCCACCAGCAGAGATCCCAGGGGGTCCGGTGAGCAGTTCTTC; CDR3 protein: CATSRDPRGSGEQFF
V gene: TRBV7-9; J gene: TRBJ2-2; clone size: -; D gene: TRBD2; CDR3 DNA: TGTGCCAGCAGTCTTTCGGGGGGACTGAACACCGGGGAGCTGTTTTTT; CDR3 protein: CASSLSGGLNTGELFF
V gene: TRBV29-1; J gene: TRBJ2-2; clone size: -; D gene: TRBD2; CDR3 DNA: TGCAGCGCCGCATTCGACAGCGGGGGGGCCGGGGAGCTGTTTTTT; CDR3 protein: CSAAFDSGGAGELFF
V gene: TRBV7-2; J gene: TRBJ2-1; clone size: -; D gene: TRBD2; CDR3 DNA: TGTGCCAGCAGCTTAGGAGCAGCGGGGGGGCGTGGTGAGCAGTTCTTC; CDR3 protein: CASSLGAAGGRGEQFF
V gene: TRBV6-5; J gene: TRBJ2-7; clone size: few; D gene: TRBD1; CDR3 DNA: TGTGCCAGCAGTATGAACGACGGGACAGGTACCTACGAGCAGTACTTC; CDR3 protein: CASSMNDGTGTYEQYF
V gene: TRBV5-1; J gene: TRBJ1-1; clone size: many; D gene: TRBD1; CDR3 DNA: TGTGCCAGCAGCCAAACAGGGGGCACTGAAGCTTTCTTT; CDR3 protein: CASSQTGGTEAFF
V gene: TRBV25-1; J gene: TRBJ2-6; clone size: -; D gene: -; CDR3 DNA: TGTGCCAGCAGTGAATGGGGCTCCGGGGCCAACGTCCTGACTTTC; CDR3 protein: CASSEWGSGANVLTF
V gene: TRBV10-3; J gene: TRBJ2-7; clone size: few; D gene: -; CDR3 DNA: TGTGCCATCAGTGAGTCAGGGGGGACCCGTCGCGAGCAGTACTTC; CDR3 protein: CAISESGGTRREQYF
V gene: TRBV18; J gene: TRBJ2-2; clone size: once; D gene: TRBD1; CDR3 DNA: TGTGCCAGCCCAGGGGGCGCGACCGGGGAGCTGTTTTTT; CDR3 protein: CASPGGATGELFF
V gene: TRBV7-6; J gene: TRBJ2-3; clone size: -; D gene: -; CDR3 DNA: TGTGCCAGCAGCGTCCGGGCGGCCAGCGCGACTAGCACAGATACGCAGTATTTT; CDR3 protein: CASSVRAASATSTDTQYF
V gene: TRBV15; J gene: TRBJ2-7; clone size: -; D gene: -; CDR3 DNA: TGTGCCACCAGCAGCCCCGTACCGGGACCTCCATTCGAGCAGTACTTC; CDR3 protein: CATSSPVPGPPFEQYF
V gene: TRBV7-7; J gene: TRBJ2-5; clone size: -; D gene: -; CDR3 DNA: TGTGCCAGCAGCTTAGAAAGGTTCTCGGAGACCCAGTACTTC; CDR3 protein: CASSLERFSETQYF
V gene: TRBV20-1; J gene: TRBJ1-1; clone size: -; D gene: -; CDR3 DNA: TGCAGTGCTAGTCCAGGGTCCACTGAAGCTTTCTTT; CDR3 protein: CSASPGSTEAFF
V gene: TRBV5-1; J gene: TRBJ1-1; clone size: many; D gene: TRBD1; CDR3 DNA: TGCGCCAGCAGCTTGACGACAACAGGGGGTACGACTGAAGCTTTCTTT; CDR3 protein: CASSLTTTGGTTEAFF
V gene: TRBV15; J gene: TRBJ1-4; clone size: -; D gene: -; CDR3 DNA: TGTGCCACCAGCAGAGATCAGGACGCAACTAATGAAAAACTGTTTTTT; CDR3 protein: CATSRDQDATNEKLFF
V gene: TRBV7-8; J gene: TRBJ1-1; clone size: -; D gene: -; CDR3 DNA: TGTGCCAGCAGCTTAGATTTTGGACGGTTGAACACTGAAGCTTTCTTT; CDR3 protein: CASSLDFGRLNTEAFF
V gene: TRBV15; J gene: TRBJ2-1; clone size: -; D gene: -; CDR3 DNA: TGTGCCACCAGCAGAGGCAACGTAGGGGGGCGGGAGCAGTTCTTC; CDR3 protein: CATSRGNVGGREQFF
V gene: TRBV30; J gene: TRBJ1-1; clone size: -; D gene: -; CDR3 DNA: TGTGCCTTCCGCCGTTTTTTGAACACTGAAGCTTTCTTT; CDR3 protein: CAFRRFLNTEAFF
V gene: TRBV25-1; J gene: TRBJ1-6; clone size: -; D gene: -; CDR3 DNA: TGTGCCAGCAGTGACGGAGGGACCCTCCACTTT; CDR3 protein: CASSDGGTLHF
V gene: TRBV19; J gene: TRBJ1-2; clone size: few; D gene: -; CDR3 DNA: TGTGCCAGTAGGCGGGAGGTTGGTGGCTACACCTTC; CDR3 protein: CASRREVGGYTF
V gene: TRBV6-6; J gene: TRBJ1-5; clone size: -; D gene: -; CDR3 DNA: TGTGCCAGCAGTTACGAAGGGTTGCAGCCCCAGCATTTT; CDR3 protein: CASSYEGLQPQHF
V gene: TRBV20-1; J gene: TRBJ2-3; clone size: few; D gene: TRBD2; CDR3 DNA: TGCAGTGCCCCGGGGACTAGCGGGAGGGGGCCTTTCGATACGCAGTATTTT; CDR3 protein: CSAPGTSGRGPFDTQYF
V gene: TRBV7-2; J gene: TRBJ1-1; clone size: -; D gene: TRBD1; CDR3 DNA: TGTGCCAGCAGCTTGGACAGGTTGAGTGCTTTCTTT; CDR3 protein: CASSLDRLSAFF
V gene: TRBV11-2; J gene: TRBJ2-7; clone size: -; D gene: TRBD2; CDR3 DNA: TGTGCCAGCAGCCCCTTAGCGGGGGACTACTACGAGCAGTACTTC; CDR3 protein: CASSPLAGDYYEQYF
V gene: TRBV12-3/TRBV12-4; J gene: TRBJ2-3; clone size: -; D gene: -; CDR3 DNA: TGTGCCAGCAGTTTAGCCGGTAGCGGACGCACAGATACGCAGTATTTT; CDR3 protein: CASSLAGSGRTDTQYF
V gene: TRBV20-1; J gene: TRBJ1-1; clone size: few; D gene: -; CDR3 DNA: TGCAGTGCTCCCACTGTAGCTTTCTTT; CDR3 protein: CSAPTVAFF
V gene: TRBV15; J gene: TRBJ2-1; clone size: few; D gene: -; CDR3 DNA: TGTGCCACCAGCAGGACCGTCGGTTACAATGAGCAGTTCTTC; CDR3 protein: CATSRTVGYNEQFF
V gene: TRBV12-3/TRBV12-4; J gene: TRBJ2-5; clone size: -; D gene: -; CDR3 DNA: TGTGCCAGCAGCCTCAAAGGCGCCGGGGAGACCCAGTACTTC; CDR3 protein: CASSLKGAGETQYF
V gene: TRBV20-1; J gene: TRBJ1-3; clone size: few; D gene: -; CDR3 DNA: TGCAGTGCTAGGCCCTCCGTCAATGGAAACACCATATATTTT; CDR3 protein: CSARPSVNGNTIYF
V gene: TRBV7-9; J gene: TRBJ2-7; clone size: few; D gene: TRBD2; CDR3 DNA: TGTGCCAGCAGCAAAACCGGGACTAGCGGGGTTACGAGCTCCTACGAGCAGTACTTC; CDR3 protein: CASSKTGTSGVTSSYEQYF
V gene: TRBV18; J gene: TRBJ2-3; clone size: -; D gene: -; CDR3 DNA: TGTGCCAGCTCACTATCAGGGACTGGAAAAACAGATACGCAGTATTTT; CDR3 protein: CASSLSGTGKTDTQYF
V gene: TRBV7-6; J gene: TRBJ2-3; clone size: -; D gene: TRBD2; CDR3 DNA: TGTGCCAGCAGCCTCCAGTCAGGTAGCGGGAGCACAGATACGCAGTATTTT; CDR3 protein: CASSLQSGSGSTDTQYF
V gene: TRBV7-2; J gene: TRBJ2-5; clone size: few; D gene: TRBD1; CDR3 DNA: TGTGCCAGCAGCTTCGGGACAGGGGGTCTCCAAGAGACCCAGTACTTC; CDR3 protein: CASSFGTGGLQETQYF
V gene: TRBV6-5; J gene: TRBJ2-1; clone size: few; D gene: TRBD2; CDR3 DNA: TGTGCCAGTAAGGTAGCGGGGCACAATGAGCAGTTCTTC; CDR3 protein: CASKVAGHNEQFF
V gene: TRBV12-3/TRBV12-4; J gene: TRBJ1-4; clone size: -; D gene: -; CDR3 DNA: TGTGCCAGCAGTTTGGCTGGCTGGGAAAAACTGTTTTTT; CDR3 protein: CASSLAGWEKLFF
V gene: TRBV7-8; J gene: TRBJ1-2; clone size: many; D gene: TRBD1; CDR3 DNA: TGTGCCAGCAGCTTAGTGGGGACAGGGGATGGCTACACCTTC; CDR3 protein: CASSLVGTGDGYTF
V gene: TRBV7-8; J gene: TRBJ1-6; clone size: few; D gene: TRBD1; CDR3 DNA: TGTGCCAGCAGCTTAGACAGGGGGAATAATTCACCCCTCCACTTT; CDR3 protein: CASSLDRGNNSPLHF